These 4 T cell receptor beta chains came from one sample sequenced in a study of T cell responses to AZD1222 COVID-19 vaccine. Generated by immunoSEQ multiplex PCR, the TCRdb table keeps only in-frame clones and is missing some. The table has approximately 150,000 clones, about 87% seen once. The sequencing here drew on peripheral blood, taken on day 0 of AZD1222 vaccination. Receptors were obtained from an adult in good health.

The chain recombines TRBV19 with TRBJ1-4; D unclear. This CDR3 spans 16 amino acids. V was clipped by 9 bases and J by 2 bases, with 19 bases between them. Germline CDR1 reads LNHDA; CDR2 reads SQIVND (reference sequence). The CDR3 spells CASNPPGWRTNEKLFF. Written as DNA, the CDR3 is TGTGCCAGCAACCCCCCGGGGTGGCGGACTAATGAAAAACTGTTTTTT. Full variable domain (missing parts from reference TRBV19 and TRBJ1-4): DGGITQSPKYLFRKEGQNVTLSCEQNLNHDAMYWYRQDPGQGLRLIYYSQIVNDFQKGDIAEGYSVSREKKESFPLTVTSAQKNPTAFYLCASNPPGWRTNEKLFFGSGTQLSVL.

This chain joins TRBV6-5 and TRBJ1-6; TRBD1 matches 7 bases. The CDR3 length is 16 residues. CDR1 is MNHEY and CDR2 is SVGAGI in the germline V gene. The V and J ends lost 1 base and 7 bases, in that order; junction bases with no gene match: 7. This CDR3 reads CASSYWLDRPNSPLHF. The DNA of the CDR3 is TGTGCCAGCAGTTACTGGTTGGACAGGCCAAATTCACCCCTCCACTTT.

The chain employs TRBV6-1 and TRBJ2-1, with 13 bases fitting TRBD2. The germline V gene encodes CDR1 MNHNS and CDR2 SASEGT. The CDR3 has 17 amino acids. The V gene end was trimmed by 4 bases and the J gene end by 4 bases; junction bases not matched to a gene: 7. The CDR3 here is CASSAGTSGIVYNEQFF. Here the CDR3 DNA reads TGTGCCAGCAGTGCCGGGACTAGCGGGATAGTTTACAATGAGCAGTTCTTC.

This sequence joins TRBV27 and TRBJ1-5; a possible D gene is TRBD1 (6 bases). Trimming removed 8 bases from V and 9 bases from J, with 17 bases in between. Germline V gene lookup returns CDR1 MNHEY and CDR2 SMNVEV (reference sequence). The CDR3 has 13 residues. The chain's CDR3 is CASGTTGRRPQHF. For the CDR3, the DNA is TGTGCCAGCGGCACGACAGGCAGGAGGCCCCAGCATTTT.